This TCR beta chain emerged from a study of cytomegalovirus exposure and HLA in healthy donors. The PCR employed 60 Vbeta primers together with 13 Jbeta primers. This table comes from immunoSEQ multiplex PCR, and its TCRdb copy is limited to in-frame clones, with some not included. Here the sample spans approximately 130,000 clones, around four fifths being singletons. With respect to this clone: The same CDR3 arises from other DNA sequences in this sample as well.

The CDR3 consists of 13 residues. Germline values: CDR1 GTSNPN, CDR2 SVGIG (reference sequence). After removal of 2 bases from V and 3 bases from J, the junction contained 3 bases not matched to a gene. The specimen sequenced was PBMCs. The TCR originated in a boy younger than 18 in good health and CMV-seronegative. The chain joins TRBV30 to TRBJ2-7, with 8 bases identical to TRBD1. Written as DNA, the CDR3 is TGTGCCTGGAGTCCAGGACAGGGCTACGAGCAGTACTTC. It is translated as CAWSPGQGYEQYF.